The clone carrying this T cell receptor beta chain was seen a few times. Its matching antigen is unknown. This sample is drawn from a study of blood T cells in healthy people across ages. Study-wide results and caveats: In the absence of known donor CMV status, changes in expanded clonotypes were possibly confounded.

This CDR3 has 13 amino acids. Germline V gene data show CDR1 as DFQATT and CDR2 as SNEGSKA (reference sequence). V shed 3 bases, J shed 0 bases, and the junction held 1 base outside the gene matches. Through a sample-barcoded 5' primer and a J-beta primer mix, a second PCR was run for roughly 7 to 12 cycles. In TCRdb, the 5' RACE reads were re-called with MiXCR into one record per CDR3 protein. The repertoire consists of about 1.8 million distinct CDR3 sequences, with 49% occurring once and the leading ten covering less than 2.5%. The chain has TRBV20-1 and TRBJ2-5, with TRBD2 matching over 7 bases. Sequenced material: blood. The receptor's source is a woman aged 40 to 50 in good health. CDR3 sequence (DNA): TGCAGTGCTAGGCTAGCGGACCAAGAGACCCAGTACTTC. Translation gives CSARLADQETQYF.